The 31 T cell receptor beta chains listed next were all sequenced from one sample in a study of CD8 T cells in Susac syndrome. Random hexamers were used to reverse transcribe about 0.5 to 1 ug of RNA. MiXCR, run by TCRdb on the immunoSEQ multiplex PCR reads, gives a single entry per CDR3 protein. The table lists 120,000 or so distinct CDR3 sequences, around 94% of them singletons. The sequenced sample consisted of CD8+ T cells from PBMCs. The receptor source for this set is a human donor with Susac syndrome.

The gene calls are TRBV7-2 and TRBJ2-5; D is unclear. The germline V gene encodes CDR1 SGHTA and CDR2 FQGNSA. The CDR3 length is 14 residues. The ends were cut back, 5 bases at V and 0 bases at J, with 10 bases in the middle. In nucleotides, the CDR3 is TGTGCCAGCAGCGCCAACAAGTACCAAGAGACCCAGTACTTC. This translates into CASSANKYQETQYF. Drawing the rest from reference TRBV7-2 and TRBJ2-5, the complete variable domain is GAGVSQSPSNKVTEKGKDVELRCDPISGHTALYWYRQSLGQGLEFLIYFQGNSAPDKSGLPSDRFSAERTGGSVSTLTIQRTQQEDSAVYLCASSANKYQETQYFGPGTRLLVL.

This chain uses TRBV20-1 with TRBJ2-5, with TRBD2 identical over 10 bases. The CDR3 totals 16 residues. The V segment lost 0 bases and the J segment 5 bases; nucleotides outside the gene matches: 9. The germline V gene has CDR1 DFQATT and CDR2 SNEGSKA (reference sequence). CDR3 sequence reads: CSARDLAGDSRETQYF. The DNA for the CDR3 is TGCAGTGCTAGAGATCTAGCGGGAGATTCGAGGGAGACCCAGTACTTC.

The rearrangement uses TRBV28 and TRBJ2-7; TRBD1 matches at 9 bases. CDR3 length: 16 residues. Per the germline V gene, CDR1 is MDHEN and CDR2 is SYDVKM. The V and J ends lost 7 bases and 0 bases, in that order; junction bases with no gene match: 10. The CDR3 sequence: CASNPPGTGSSYEQYF. As DNA, the CDR3 is TGTGCCAGCAATCCTCCCGGGACAGGGAGCTCCTACGAGCAGTACTTC.

The gene calls are TRBV7-8 and TRBJ2-1, with TRBD2 matching 9 bases. Germline CDR1 and CDR2: SGHVS and FQNEAQ. The CDR3 is 17 residues long. Losses at the gene ends were 5 bases for V and 6 bases for J; bases not matched to a gene: 14. CDR3 amino acids: CASSPRGREGLINEQFF. CDR3 in DNA: TGTGCCAGCAGCCCGCGCGGGCGGGAGGGCCTCATCAATGAGCAGTTCTTC.

This chain joins TRBV5-1 and TRBJ2-7; tentative D call: TRBD2 (6 bases). The CDR3 totals 13 residues. Germline V CDR1 and CDR2: SGHRS, YFSETQ. Between the trimmed V and J ends, which lost 7 bases and 5 bases, there was a span of 16 bases. The CDR3 spells CASFMEGIDEQYF. CDR3 sequence (DNA): TGCGCCAGCTTTATGGAGGGGATCGACGAGCAGTACTTC.

V usage is TRBV25-1 and J usage is TRBJ2-4; D uncertain. Germline loops: CDR1 MGHDK, CDR2 SYGVNS. This CDR3 has 17 residues. V gave up 3 bases and J gave up 0 bases, with 15 bases separating them. The CDR3 coding sequence is TGTGCCAGCAGTGATTCGAACGGAAACATAGCCAAAAACATTCAGTACTTC. As protein: CASSDSNGNIAKNIQYF.

The chain has TRBV19 and TRBJ1-5; D is unclear. Germline V CDR1 and CDR2: LNHDA, SQIVND (reference sequence). The length of the CDR3 is 15 residues. The V end was cut by 3 bases, the J end by 2 bases, with 11 bases between. CDR3 protein: CASSIWEIGNQPQHF. CDR3 in DNA: TGTGCCAGTAGTATCTGGGAGATCGGCAATCAGCCCCAGCATTTT.

The V and J genes are TRBV3-1 and TRBJ1-4; TRBD1 is a possible D gene (6 bases). V gave up 2 bases and J gave up 8 bases, with 12 bases separating them. CDR1 and CDR2 (germline): LGHDT, YNNKEL (reference sequence). This CDR3 is 14 amino acids long. The CDR3 sequence: CASSQNREGEKLFF. Written as DNA, the CDR3 is TGTGCCAGCAGCCAAAACAGGGAGGGGGAAAAACTGTTTTTT.

J is TRBJ1-1 and V is TRBV29-1; no clear D. V lost 7 bases and J lost 4, with 22 bases in between. This CDR3 spans 15 amino acids. CDR1 and CDR2 (germline): SQVTM, ANQGSEA. DNA of the CDR3: TGCAGCGCCGAGCGTATCGAATGGGTGGGCACTGAAGCTTTCTTT. It specifies CSAERIEWVGTEAFF.

V usage is TRBV9 and J usage is TRBJ2-1, with D possibly TRBD2 on 6 matching bases. CDR3 length equals 14 residues. Trimming took off 4 bases at V and 5 bases at J, with 13 bases between the two ends. Germline CDR1 is SGDLS and CDR2 is YYNGEE. CDR3 region: CASSMAGPNNEQFF. The DNA of the CDR3 is TGTGCCAGCAGCATGGCGGGGCCCAACAATGAGCAGTTCTTC.

The CDR3 DNA reads as TGTGCCAGCAGTTATTCAGAAAGAAGGGAGCAGTTCTTC. Its protein is CASSYSERREQFF. The chain has TRBV6-5 and TRBJ2-1; unclear D gene. Germline CDR1 MNHEY, CDR2 SVGAGI. Trimming left V 3 bases short and J 10 bases short, with 13 bases between. The CDR3 spans 13 residues.

The chain combines TRBV4-2 with TRBJ1-1; D gene ambiguous. The CDR3 covers 14 residues. Germline lookup yields CDR1 LGHNA and CDR2 YNFKEQ. The germline V and J ends were trimmed by 4 bases and 0 bases, with 9 bases remaining between them. CDR3 residues: CASSRPGVNTEAFF. Written as DNA, the CDR3 is TGTGCCAGCAGCCGGCCCGGTGTGAACACTGAAGCTTTCTTT.

The chain employs TRBV28 and TRBJ2-5; 7 bases match TRBD1. This CDR3 is 16 amino acids long. V dropped 3 bases and J dropped 2; count of bases not matched to a gene: 9. Germline values: CDR1 MDHEN, CDR2 SYDVKM. CDR3 DNA sequence: TGTGCCAGCAGTTTTGAGGGGGCGGTTCGGCAAGAGACCCAGTACTTC. Its translation is CASSFEGAVRQETQYF.

The rearrangement joins TRBV4-2 to TRBJ2-1; the match to TRBD1 covers 10 bases. This CDR3 has 17 residues. Germline-derived CDR1 and CDR2 are LGHNA and YNFKEQ. After removal of 0 bases from V and 4 bases from J, the junction contained 6 bases not matched to a gene. In DNA form, the CDR3 reads TGTGCCAGCAGCCAAGAAGGGTGGGGACAGGGGTACAATGAGCAGTTCTTC. Translation gives CASSQEGWGQGYNEQFF.

The chain combines TRBV10-2 with TRBJ2-1; TRBD2 aligns across 14 bases. Germline lookup yields CDR1 WSHSY and CDR2 SAAADI. The length of the CDR3 is 18 residues. The V segment lost 1 base and the J segment 7 bases; nucleotides outside the gene matches: 9. The CDR3 region has the DNA TGCGCCAGCAGTGAGTTCCTCCTGACTAGCGGGAGGGGGAATGAGCAGTTCTTC. This encodes CASSEFLLTSGRGNEQFF.

The chain carries TRBV6-2 or TRBV6-3 and TRBJ1-5, with TRBD1 matching over 7 bases. Germline V gene data show CDR1 as MNHEY and CDR2 as SVGEGT. The CDR3 is 15 residues long. J was trimmed by 7 bases and V by 0 bases; bases with no gene match: 6. The CDR3 loop is CASSYSLQGGQPQHF. In DNA, the CDR3 is TGTGCCAGCAGTTACTCACTGCAGGGGGGGCAGCCCCAGCATTTT.

The chain joins TRBV9 to TRBJ2-2; unclear D gene. V lost 5 bases, J lost 0 bases, and 14 bases lay in between. CDR3 length: 16 amino acids. CDR1 is SGDLS and CDR2 is YYNGEE in the germline V gene. This CDR3 reads CASRPSDFPNTGELFF. CDR3 in DNA: TGTGCCAGCAGGCCTTCAGATTTTCCGAACACCGGGGAGCTGTTTTTT.

The genes are TRBV6-5 and TRBJ2-1; 15 bases fit TRBD2. After removal of 4 bases from V and 7 bases from J, the junction contained 2 bases not matched to a gene. The germline gives CDR1 MNHEY, CDR2 SVGAGI. The CDR3 runs to 15 residues. The DNA of the CDR3 is TGTGCCAGCAGTTCCGGACTAGCGGGGGGGAATGAGCAGTTCTTC. It codes for CASSSGLAGGNEQFF.

J is TRBJ2-7 and V is TRBV2; 8 bases agree with TRBD2. CDR1 SNHLY and CDR2 FYNNEI come from the germline V gene. This CDR3 is built from 15 residues. Trimming removed 0 bases from V and 3 bases from J; junction bases left unmatched: 4. The CDR3 region has the DNA TGTGCCAGCAGTGAAGCGGGACTAGACAGCTACGAGCAGTACTTC. Protein: CASSEAGLDSYEQYF. Supplemented by reference TRBV2 and TRBJ2-7, the full variable domain reads EPEVTQTPSHQVTQMGQEVILRCVPISNHLYFYWYRQILGQKVEFLVSFYNNEISEKSEIFDDQFSVERPDGSNFTLKIRSTKLEDSAMYFCASSEAGLDSYEQYFGPGTRLTVT.

This chain connects TRBV2 to TRBJ2-3; 9 bases map to TRBD2. Germline CDR1 SNHLY, CDR2 FYNNEI. The ends lost 2 bases at V and 6 bases at J; junction bases unmatched: 3. The CDR3 runs 14 residues. In DNA form, the CDR3 reads TGTGCCAGCAGTGAACTGCGGGAGGGGGATACGCAGTATTTT. Translation gives CASSELREGDTQYF.

The chain recombines TRBV12-5 with TRBJ1-2, with 7 bases fitting TRBD1. Looked up from germline, CDR1 is LGHNT and CDR2 is FRNRAP. This CDR3 contains 13 residues. The V and J ends lost 3 bases and 7 bases, in that order; junction bases with no gene match: 5. CDR3 residues: CASGFGTESGYTF. In DNA, the CDR3 is TGTGCTAGTGGTTTCGGGACAGAAAGTGGCTACACCTTC.

This clonotype showed up just once. The genes are TRBV7-3 and TRBJ2-3, with 8 bases matching TRBD1. The V segment lost 5 bases and the J segment 5 bases; nucleotides outside the gene matches: 9. Germline V gene data show CDR1 as SGHTA and CDR2 as FQGTGA. This CDR3 region has 15 residues. The CDR3 bases are TGTGCCAGCAGCCAGCGACAGGGGCTTGAAGATACGCAGTATTTT. This gives the protein CASSQRQGLEDTQYF.

V usage is TRBV6-6 and J usage is TRBJ1-1; D not resolved. V was shortened by 4 bases and J by 1 base, with 13 bases between the two germline ends. The CDR3 spans 15 residues. Germline lookup yields CDR1 MNHNY and CDR2 SVGAGI (reference sequence). The CDR3 region is CASSFTTLSNTEAFF. The DNA of the CDR3 is TGTGCCAGCAGTTTTACGACACTTTCGAACACTGAAGCTTTCTTT.

This chain uses TRBV14 with TRBJ1-2; 10 positions agree with TRBD1. The CDR3 spans 16 residues. The germline CDR1 and CDR2 sequences are SGHDN and FVKESK. With V trimmed by 2 bases and J by 6 bases, 9 bases remained unmatched. CDR3 nucleotide sequence: TGTGCCAGCAGCCAACCGATATCGACAGGGGGCAATGGCTACACCTTC. This encodes CASSQPISTGGNGYTF.

The chain combines TRBV5-1 with TRBJ2-1, with 9 bases fitting TRBD2. The length of the CDR3 is 15 residues. Germline V CDR1 and CDR2: SGHRS, YFSETQ. V dropped 4 bases and J dropped 6; count of bases not matched to a gene: 8. CDR3 DNA: TGCGCCAGCAGCGTTGCGGGGGGGAAACCCAATGAGCAGTTCTTC. Its protein is CASSVAGGKPNEQFF.

A single count supports this clonotype. The chain has TRBV12-3 or TRBV12-4 and TRBJ1-1, with D possibly being TRBD1 (5 bases). The CDR3 length is 12 residues. V was trimmed by 3 bases and J by 6 bases, leaving 8 bases between them. Here the CDR3 reads CASSFAGAEAFF. CDR3 sequence (DNA): TGTGCCAGCAGTTTTGCGGGGGCTGAAGCTTTCTTT.

The V and J genes are TRBV28 and TRBJ1-1; D is possibly TRBD1 (6 bases). The CDR3 has 14 amino acids. The V gene lost 5 bases and the J gene lost 4 bases, with 14 bases spanning the gap. Germline CDR1 reads MDHEN; CDR2 reads SYDVKM. CDR3 DNA: TGTGCCAGCAGTCTATCTACAGGGACCACTGAAGCTTTCTTT. This gives the protein CASSLSTGTTEAFF.

The J gene is TRBJ1-1, the V gene TRBV7-8; D is unresolved. Germline CDR1 is SGHVS and CDR2 is FQNEAQ. V gave up 4 bases and J gave up 2 bases, with 20 bases separating them. The CDR3 is 17 residues long. As DNA, the CDR3 is TGTGCCAGCAGCTCCAGACCGGGCTGGGGATCTAACACTGAAGCTTTCTTT. Residues: CASSSRPGWGSNTEAFF.

This chain joins TRBV7-8 and TRBJ2-1, with 7 bases aligning to TRBD1. V was clipped by 2 bases and J by 7 bases; unmatched bases: 8. CDR1 is SGHVS, CDR2 FQNEAQ, per germline. The CDR3 sequence is 15 residues long. The CDR3 protein is CASSLRRQGLNEQFF. CDR3 DNA: TGTGCCAGCAGCTTAAGGAGACAGGGCTTGAATGAGCAGTTCTTC.

The chain combines TRBV5-1 with TRBJ2-2; TRBD2 is a possible D gene (5 bases). V was shortened by 5 bases and J by 6 bases, with 14 bases between the two germline ends. CDR1 is SGHRS and CDR2 is YFSETQ in the germline V gene. The CDR3 is 14 amino acids. DNA of the CDR3: TGCGCCAGCAGGGGAGTAATAGAGTCCGGGGAGCTGTTTTTT. It yields the protein CASRGVIESGELFF.

This rearrangement joins TRBV7-9 to TRBJ1-1; 7 positions agree with TRBD1. V dropped 5 bases and J dropped 5; count of bases not matched to a gene: 8. The CDR3 contains 14 residues. The germline gives CDR1 SEHNR, CDR2 FQNEAQ (reference sequence). In DNA, the CDR3 is TGTGCCAGCAGCCCGGAGGGGGCAAAGACTGAAGCTTTCTTT. It translates to CASSPEGAKTEAFF. Filled out from reference TRBV7-9 and TRBJ1-1, the complete variable domain reads DTGVSQNPRHKITKRGQNVTFRCDPISEHNRLYWYRQTLGQGPEFLTYFQNEAQLEKSRLLSDRFSAERPKGSFSTLEIQRTEQGDSAMYLCASSPEGAKTEAFFGQGTRLTVV.